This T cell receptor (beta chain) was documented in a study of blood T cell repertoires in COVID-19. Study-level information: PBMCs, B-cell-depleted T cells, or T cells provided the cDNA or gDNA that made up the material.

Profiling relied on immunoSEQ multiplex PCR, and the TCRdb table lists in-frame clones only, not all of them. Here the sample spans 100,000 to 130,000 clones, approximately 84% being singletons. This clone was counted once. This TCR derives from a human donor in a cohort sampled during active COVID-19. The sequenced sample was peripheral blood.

CDR3 loop: CASGSVTEAFF. Written as DNA, the CDR3 is TGTGCCTCCGGGAGCGTCACTGAAGCTTTCTTT. The chain combines TRBV28 with TRBJ1-1; no clear D. The CDR3 length is 11 residues. CDR1 is MDHEN and CDR2 is SYDVKM in the germline V gene. Trimming took 11 bases from V and 4 from J, leaving 11 bases between them.